This T cell receptor beta chain was captured in a study of control samples from healthy donors and cancer patients. The table came from immunoSEQ multiplex PCR; TCRdb's copy has only in-frame clones and leaves some out. The sample lists 150,000 to 200,000 clones, over 85% occurring once. The CDR3 totals 13 residues. Germline V lookup: CDR1 SEHNR, CDR2 FQNEAQ (reference sequence). Trimming stripped 1 base from V and 6 bases from J, with 9 bases between. This clone showed up just once. The J gene is TRBJ1-2, the V gene TRBV7-9; no reliable D call. The clonotype was recovered from a man in his thirties or forties in good health. The sequencing input was blood. This CDR3 reads CASSLGREDGYTF. Written as DNA, the CDR3 is TGTGCCAGCAGCTTAGGACGTGAAGATGGCTACACCTTC.